This T cell receptor beta chain was captured in a study of blood T cell repertoires in COVID-19. Study background: Collection of acute and convalescent COVID-19 samples took place in the United States, Italy and Spain. From T cells, B-cell-depleted T cells, or PBMCs came the material, which was cDNA or gDNA.

Germline assignment: CDR1 KGHSH and CDR2 LQKENI. Trimming cost V 6 bases and J 0 bases; bases outside gene matches: 8. The CDR3 has 16 residues. Clones were read by immunoSEQ multiplex PCR, and TCRdb kept only the in-frame ones, dropping some. This table holds 200,000 to 250,000 clones, 87% found once. The sequenced material came from peripheral blood. This receptor was obtained from a woman aged 18-29 years who had recovered from COVID-19. The V call is TRBV18, the J call TRBJ1-1; 9 bases are a match to TRBD1. The CDR3 region is CASSTGTGSLNTEAFF. Here the CDR3 DNA reads TGTGCCAGCTCTACCGGGACAGGGTCACTGAACACTGAAGCTTTCTTT.